The 29 T cell receptor beta chains given below trace back to one sample, sequenced in a study of OX40 agonist ivuxolimab in advanced cancers. Profiled with immunoSEQ multiplex PCR; TCRdb holds only in-frame clones, not every one. The sample shows tens of thousands of clones, approximately 90% of them seen only once. Sequenced here: CD4+ or CD8+ T cells sorted from blood, sampled in a trial of the OX40 agonist ivuxolimab. Receptor source: an adult with an advanced solid tumor such as melanoma, head and neck, liver or kidney cancer.

This sequence joins TRBV28 and TRBJ2-1, with D unresolved. Per germline, CDR1 MDHEN and CDR2 SYDVKM. This CDR3 has 18 amino acids. V shed 7 bases and J shed 6 bases, with 28 bases lying between them. CDR3 residues: CASKSSDFGVLVSNEQFF. The CDR3 DNA follows: TGTGCCAGCAAGAGCTCGGATTTTGGTGTGCTTGTCTCCAATGAGCAGTTCTTC.

This chain joins TRBV2 and TRBJ1-3; TRBD1 agrees at 9 bases. CDR1 is SNHLY, CDR2 FYNNEI, per germline. The V and J ends lost 5 bases and 2 bases, in that order; junction bases with no gene match: 13. CDR3 length equals 18 residues. The CDR3 DNA follows: TGTGCCAGCAGTCCTAAGGGGACAGGGATAGGTACTGGAAACACCATATATTTT. As protein: CASSPKGTGIGTGNTIYF.

V usage is TRBV5-1 and J usage is TRBJ2-3; TRBD2 agrees at 15 bases. This CDR3 comprises 17 residues. In germline, CDR1 is SGHRS, CDR2 YFSETQ. The junction had 3 bases not matched to a gene; V was cut back by 3 bases and J by 1 base. The CDR3 here is CASSSGLAGGRTDTQYF. For the CDR3, the DNA is TGCGCCAGCAGCTCGGGACTAGCGGGGGGACGCACAGATACGCAGTATTTT.

The V gene is TRBV2, the J gene TRBJ1-4; 8 nucleotides match TRBD1. This CDR3 region has 17 residues. Looked up from germline, CDR1 is SNHLY and CDR2 is FYNNEI. Trimming at V came to 7 bases and at J to 1 base, leaving 11 bases not matched to a gene. In DNA, the CDR3 is TGTGCCAGCACCGGACAGGGAAGCTTCTTAACTAATGAAAAACTGTTTTTT. Its protein product is CASTGQGSFLTNEKLFF.

This chain connects TRBV2 to TRBJ1-4; the D gene is possibly TRBD1 (5 bases). The CDR3 runs 14 residues. The V and J ends lost 2 bases and 5 bases respectively, with 9 bases between them. In germline, CDR1 is SNHLY, CDR2 FYNNEI. As DNA, the CDR3 is TGTGCCAGCAGTGAACAGGGTAGCAATGAAAAACTGTTTTTT. Translating gives CASSEQGSNEKLFF.

This chain connects TRBV4-3 to TRBJ1-1; TRBD1 is a possible D gene (6 bases). The V end was cut by 4 bases, the J end by 4 bases, with 22 bases between. CDR3 size: 17 residues. CDR1 and CDR2 (germline): LGHNA, YSLEER. The CDR3 loop is CASSPVRGGARGTEAFF. Written as DNA, the CDR3 is TGCGCCAGCAGCCCGGTTCGAGGGGGGGCGCGGGGCACTGAAGCTTTCTTT.

A word on this clone: Germline and junction disagree at one end, which may indicate a read error. The chain combines TRBV19 with TRBJ1-1; 10 nucleotides align to TRBD1. The CDR3 extends over 15 amino acids. Germline CDR1 and CDR2: LNHDA and SQIVND (reference sequence). DNA for the CDR3: TGTGCCAGTAGAATAGGGACAGGGGACAACACTGAAGCTTTCTTT. Protein product: CASRIGTGDNTEAFF.

This sequence joins TRBV29-1 and TRBJ1-6, with D tentatively TRBD1 (6 bases). Germline V gene sequence: CDR1 SQVTM, CDR2 ANQGSEA. The CDR3 contains 14 residues. CDR3 nucleotide sequence: TGCATCTCGGGGGGCAGGGGCAGAAATTCACCCCTCCACTTT. This sequence encodes CISGGRGRNSPLHF.

The chain has TRBV30 and TRBJ2-2; 12 bases map to TRBD2. Germline V CDR1 and CDR2: GTSNPN, SVGIG (reference sequence). CDR3 size: 17 residues. Trimming took 2 bases from V and 3 from J; bases not matched to a gene: 7. The chain's CDR3 is CAWSLTSGGFYTGELFF. CDR3 DNA sequence: TGTGCCTGGAGTTTGACTAGCGGGGGCTTCTACACCGGGGAGCTGTTTTTT.

J is TRBJ1-4 and V is TRBV5-1; unclear D gene. Germline-derived CDR1 and CDR2 are SGHRS and YFSETQ. Trimming left V 2 bases short and J 0 bases short, with 11 bases between. The CDR3 loop spans 16 amino acids. The CDR3 here is CASSFGSVPTNEKLFF. The CDR3 DNA sequence: TGCGCCAGCAGCTTCGGGAGTGTCCCAACTAATGAAAAACTGTTTTTT.

The chain has TRBV7-2 and TRBJ2-3; 8 nucleotides match TRBD2. The CDR3 has 16 residues. Unmatched junction bases numbered 8, after V lost 5 bases and J lost 1 base. In germline, CDR1 is SGHTA, CDR2 FQGNSA. The chain's CDR3 is CASSPSFSGGTDTQYF. The CDR3 DNA reads as TGTGCCAGCAGCCCGTCTTTTAGCGGGGGCACAGATACGCAGTATTTT.

V and J are TRBV29-1 and TRBJ2-5; D is perhaps TRBD2 (6 bases). The CDR3 covers 11 residues. Trimming cost V 4 bases and J 5 bases, with 8 bases left between them. CDR1 is SQVTM and CDR2 is ANQGSEA in the germline V gene. CDR3 loop: CSVGRVETQYF. CDR3 sequence (DNA): TGCAGCGTTGGGAGGGTGGAGACCCAGTACTTC.

In this sample, this clone turned up once. The gene calls are TRBV11-1 and TRBJ1-2, with D perhaps matching TRBD1 (6 bases). Per germline, CDR1 SGHAT and CDR2 FQDESV (reference sequence). The germline V and J ends were trimmed by 5 bases and 3 bases, with 13 bases remaining between them. This CDR3 is 14 amino acids long. The CDR3 reads CASSKTGRDYGYTF. CDR3 in DNA: TGTGCCAGCAGCAAGACAGGCCGTGACTATGGCTACACCTTC. Based on the CDR3 plus reference TRBV11-1 and TRBJ1-2, the full variable domain is EAEVAQSPRYKITEKSQAVAFWCDPISGHATLYWYRQILGQGPELLVQFQDESVVDDSQLPKDRFSAERLKGVDSTLKIQPAELGDSAMYLCASSKTGRDYGYTFGSGTRLTVV.

This clone was detected a few times. V usage is TRBV7-2 and J usage is TRBJ1-1; no firm D call. Between the trimmed V and J ends, which lost 3 bases and 5 bases, there was a span of 4 bases. The length of the CDR3 is 11 residues. The germline V gene has CDR1 SGHTA and CDR2 FQGNSA. The CDR3 loop reads CASSLGTEAFF. The CDR3 region has the DNA TGTGCCAGCAGCTTGGGTACTGAAGCTTTCTTT.

The V gene is TRBV6-1, the J gene TRBJ1-2, with no clear D. Germline V gene sequence: CDR1 MNHNS, CDR2 SASEGT. The CDR3 covers 10 residues. V was cut by 5 bases and J by 6 bases, with 4 bases left in between. The CDR3 nucleotides read TGTGCCAGCAGTTACAATGGCTACACCTTC. Protein: CASSYNGYTF.

The chain carries TRBV19 and TRBJ2-3, with D possibly TRBD1 on 6 matching bases. The CDR3 extends over 16 amino acids. CDR1 is LNHDA, CDR2 SQIVND, per germline (reference sequence). Trimming took off 6 bases at V and 11 bases at J, with 27 bases between the two ends. The CDR3 protein is CASRSSQGVGVEGQYF. The DNA of the CDR3 is TGTGCCAGTAGATCATCACAGGGTGTCGGCGTAGAGGGGCAGTATTTT.

The chain links TRBV5-4 to TRBJ1-1; 9 nucleotides agree with TRBD1. The germline V gene encodes CDR1 SGHNT and CDR2 YYREEE (reference sequence). Trimming at V came to 0 bases and at J to 7 bases, leaving 7 bases not matched to a gene. There are 15 residues in the CDR3. The CDR3 protein is CASSLDGQGTYEAFF. For the CDR3, the DNA is TGTGCCAGCAGCTTGGACGGACAGGGGACGTATGAAGCTTTCTTT.

The J gene is TRBJ2-7, the V gene TRBV28, with TRBD1 matching over 10 bases. Germline V gene lookup returns CDR1 MDHEN and CDR2 SYDVKM. The V and J ends lost 3 bases and 5 bases, in that order; junction bases with no gene match: 4. This CDR3 is built from 14 residues. The CDR3 sequence: CASSFAGQGNEQYF. Here the CDR3 DNA reads TGTGCCAGCAGTTTCGCGGGACAGGGGAACGAGCAGTACTTC.

The rearrangement links TRBV10-2 to TRBJ2-7, with unresolved D. Trimming cost V 2 bases and J 2 bases, with 4 bases left between them. Germline V gene data show CDR1 as WSHSY and CDR2 as SAAADI. The CDR3 runs to 12 residues. The CDR3 DNA follows: TGCGCCAGCAGTGAGATGCCCTACGAGCAGTACTTC. It is translated as CASSEMPYEQYF.

The V call is TRBV5-4, the J call TRBJ2-5; no definite D call. Trimming pared 4 bases from V and 1 base from J, leaving 14 bases between. The CDR3 is made up of 15 amino acids. Germline V gene sequence: CDR1 SGHNT, CDR2 YYREEE (reference sequence). The CDR3 DNA follows: TGTGCCAGCAGCCGATGGGTGAATCCCCAAGAGACCCAGTACTTC. The encoded protein is CASSRWVNPQETQYF.

This chain links TRBV30 with TRBJ2-7; perhaps D is TRBD1 or TRBD2 (6 bases each). The CDR3 has 14 amino acids. The germline V gene encodes CDR1 GTSNPN and CDR2 SVGIG (reference sequence). Between the trimmed V and J ends, which lost 8 bases and 7 bases, there was a span of 24 bases. The CDR3: CAGLAVRGAGEQYF. In DNA form, the CDR3 reads TGTGCCGGACTCGCGGTCAGGGGCGCGGGGGAGCAGTACTTC.

A few counts support this clone. The chain employs TRBV11-2 and TRBJ2-2; D gene unclear. Germline V lookup: CDR1 SGHAT, CDR2 FQNNGV. With 1 base removed from V and 7 bases from J, the gap between germline ends came to 4 bases. The CDR3 contains 12 residues. CDR3 amino acids: CASSLGVGELFF. For the CDR3, the DNA is TGTGCCAGCAGCTTAGGAGTCGGGGAGCTGTTTTTT.

CDR3 residues: CASSLLRDRGPRGYTF. For the CDR3, the DNA is TGTGCCAGCAGCCTCCTCCGGGACAGGGGCCCGAGGGGCTACACCTTC. This chain links TRBV11-2 with TRBJ1-2, with 10 bases that match TRBD1. The CDR3 length is 16 residues. V shed 5 bases, J shed 8 bases, and the junction held 14 bases outside the gene matches. The germline gives CDR1 SGHAT, CDR2 FQNNGV.

The gene calls are TRBV2 and TRBJ2-2; 12 nucleotides match TRBD2. With 5 bases clipped from V and 6 bases from J, the junction kept 1 base outside the gene matches. The CDR3 is 14 amino acids. Germline lookup yields CDR1 SNHLY and CDR2 FYNNEI. CDR3 DNA: TGTGCCAGCAGTCGACTAGCGGGGGCCGGGGAGCTGTTTTTT. It codes for CASSRLAGAGELFF.

The chain links TRBV28 to TRBJ1-2; D call uncertain. The CDR3 has 15 residues. V lost 7 bases and J 3 bases, leaving 18 bases between the germline ends. CDR1 is MDHEN and CDR2 is SYDVKM in the germline V gene. For the CDR3, the DNA is TGTGCCAGCAATGCTGTGAGGGCAGTTCACTATGGCTACACCTTC. As protein: CASNAVRAVHYGYTF.

The J gene is TRBJ1-3, the V gene TRBV6-5; D is uncertain. From germline, CDR1 is MNHEY and CDR2 SVGAGI. Trimming stripped 6 bases from V and 0 bases from J, with 9 bases between. The CDR3 sequence is 14 residues long. This chain's CDR3 is CASRVELSGNTIYF. The DNA of the CDR3 is TGTGCCAGCAGGGTGGAACTCTCTGGAAACACCATATATTTT.

CDR3 in amino acids: CASSGGAGGTLGTDTQYF. CDR3 coding DNA: TGTGCCAGCAGCGGCGGGGCGGGGGGCACCTTGGGCACAGATACGCAGTATTTT. This rearrangement joins TRBV9 to TRBJ2-3; 8 bases match TRBD2. This CDR3 is built from 18 residues. From germline, CDR1 is SGDLS and CDR2 YYNGEE. The J segment lost 1 base and the V segment lost 3 bases, leaving 13 bases of the junction unmatched.

This clone was counted only a few times. V is TRBV4-1 and J is TRBJ1-1; D is undetermined. Germline CDR1 MGHRA, CDR2 YSYEKL. Deletions cut 4 bases from V and 2 bases from J, with 11 bases between. The CDR3 sequence is 14 residues long. CDR3: CASSPRTGNTEAFF. CDR3 sequence (DNA): TGCGCCAGCAGCCCCCGAACGGGAAACACTGAAGCTTTCTTT.

This rearrangement joins TRBV5-1 to TRBJ2-2, with a weak D call TRBD1 (5 bases). V shed 0 bases and J shed 6 bases, with 12 bases lying between them. The CDR3 is 15 residues long. Germline CDR1 reads SGHRS; CDR2 reads YFSETQ. CDR3 amino acids: CASSLAGPQAGELFF. In DNA form, the CDR3 reads TGCGCCAGCAGCTTGGCAGGGCCTCAAGCCGGGGAGCTGTTTTTT.